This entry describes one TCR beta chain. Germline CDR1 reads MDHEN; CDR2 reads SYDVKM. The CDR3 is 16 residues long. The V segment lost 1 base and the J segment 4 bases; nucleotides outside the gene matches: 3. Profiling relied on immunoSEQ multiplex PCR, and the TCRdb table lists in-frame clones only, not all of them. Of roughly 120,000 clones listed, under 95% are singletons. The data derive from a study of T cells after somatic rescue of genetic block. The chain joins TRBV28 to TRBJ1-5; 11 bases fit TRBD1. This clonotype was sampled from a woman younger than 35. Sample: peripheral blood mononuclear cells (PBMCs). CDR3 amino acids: CASSLSGQGVNQPQHF. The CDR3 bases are TGTGCCAGCAGTTTATCGGGACAGGGGGTGAATCAGCCCCAGCATTTT.